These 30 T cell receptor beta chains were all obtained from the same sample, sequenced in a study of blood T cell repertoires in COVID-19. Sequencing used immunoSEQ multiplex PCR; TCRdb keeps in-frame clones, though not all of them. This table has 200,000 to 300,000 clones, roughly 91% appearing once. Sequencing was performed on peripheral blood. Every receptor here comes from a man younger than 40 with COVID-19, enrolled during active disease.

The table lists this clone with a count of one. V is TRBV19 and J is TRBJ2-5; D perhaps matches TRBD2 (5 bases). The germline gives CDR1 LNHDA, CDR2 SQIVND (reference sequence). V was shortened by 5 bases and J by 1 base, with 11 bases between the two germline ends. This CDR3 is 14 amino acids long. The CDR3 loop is CASSRSAAQETQYF. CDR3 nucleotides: TGTGCCAGTAGTCGGTCAGCGGCCCAAGAGACCCAGTACTTC.

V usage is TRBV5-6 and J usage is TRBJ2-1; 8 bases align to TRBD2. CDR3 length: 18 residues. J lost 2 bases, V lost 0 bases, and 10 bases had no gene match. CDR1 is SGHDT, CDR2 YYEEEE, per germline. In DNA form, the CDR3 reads TGTGCCAGCAGCTTGGGACCTCTATCGCGGGGGGCCTACAATGAGCAGTTCTTC. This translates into CASSLGPLSRGAYNEQFF.

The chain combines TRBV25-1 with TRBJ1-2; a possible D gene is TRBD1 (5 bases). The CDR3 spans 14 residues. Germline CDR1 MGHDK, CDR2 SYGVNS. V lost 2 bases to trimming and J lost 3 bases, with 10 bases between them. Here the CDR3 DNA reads TGTGCCAGCAGTGAACCTTCAGGGTACTATGGCTACACCTTC. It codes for CASSEPSGYYGYTF.

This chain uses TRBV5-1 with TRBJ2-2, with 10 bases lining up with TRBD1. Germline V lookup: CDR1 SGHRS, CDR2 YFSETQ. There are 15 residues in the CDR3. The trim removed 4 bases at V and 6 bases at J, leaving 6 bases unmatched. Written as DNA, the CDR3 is TGCGCCAGCAGCCCCGGGACAGGGGACGCCGGGGAGCTGTTTTTT. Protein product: CASSPGTGDAGELFF.

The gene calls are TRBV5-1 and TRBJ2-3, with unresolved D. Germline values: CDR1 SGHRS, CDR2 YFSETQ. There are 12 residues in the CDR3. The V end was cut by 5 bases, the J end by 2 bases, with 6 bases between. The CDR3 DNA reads TGCGCCAGCAGGTCCTTCACAGATACGCAGTATTTT. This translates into CASRSFTDTQYF. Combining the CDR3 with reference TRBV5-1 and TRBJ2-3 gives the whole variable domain KAGVTQTPRYLIKTRGQQVTLSCSPISGHRSVSWYQQTPGQGLQFLFEYFSETQRNKGNFPGRFSGRQFSNSRSEMNVSTLELGDSALYLCASRSFTDTQYFGPGTRLTVL.

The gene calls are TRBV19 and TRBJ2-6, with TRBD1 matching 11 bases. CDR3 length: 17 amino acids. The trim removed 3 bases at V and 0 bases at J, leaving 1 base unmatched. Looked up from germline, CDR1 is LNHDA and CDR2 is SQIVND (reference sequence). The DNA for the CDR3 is TGTGCCAGTAGTATCGGGACAGGGGGCTCTGGGGCCAACGTCCTGACTTTC. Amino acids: CASSIGTGGSGANVLTF.

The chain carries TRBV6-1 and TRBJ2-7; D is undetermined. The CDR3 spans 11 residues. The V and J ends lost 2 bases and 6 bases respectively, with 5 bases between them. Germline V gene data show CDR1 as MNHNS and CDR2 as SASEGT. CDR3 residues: CASSEIAEQYF. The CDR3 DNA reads TGTGCCAGCAGTGAAATAGCCGAGCAGTACTTC.

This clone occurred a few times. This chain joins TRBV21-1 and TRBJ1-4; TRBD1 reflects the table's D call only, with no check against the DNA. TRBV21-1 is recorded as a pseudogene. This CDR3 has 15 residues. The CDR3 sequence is CASSKGTGHNEKLFF. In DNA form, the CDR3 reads TGTGCCAGCAGCAAAGGGACAGGCCATAATGAAAAACTGTTTTTT.

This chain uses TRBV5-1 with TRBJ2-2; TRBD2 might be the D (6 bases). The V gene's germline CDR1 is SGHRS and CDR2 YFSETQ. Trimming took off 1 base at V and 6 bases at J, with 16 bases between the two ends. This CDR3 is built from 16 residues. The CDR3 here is CASSLRAEERAGELFF. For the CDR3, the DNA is TGCGCCAGCAGCTTGCGTGCCGAGGAGCGGGCCGGGGAGCTGTTTTTT.

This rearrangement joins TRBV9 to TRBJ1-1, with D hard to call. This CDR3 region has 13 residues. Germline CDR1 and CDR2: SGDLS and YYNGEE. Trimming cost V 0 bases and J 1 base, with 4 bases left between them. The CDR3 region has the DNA TGTGCCAGCAGCGTAGCACAGAACACTGAAGCTTTCTTT. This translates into CASSVAQNTEAFF.

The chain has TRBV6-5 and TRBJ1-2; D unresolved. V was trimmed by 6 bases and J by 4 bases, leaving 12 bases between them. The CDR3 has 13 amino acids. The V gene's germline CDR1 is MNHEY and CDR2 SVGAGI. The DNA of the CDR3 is TGTGCCAGCAGCCGCCTTTCAGGCTATGGCTACACCTTC. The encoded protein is CASSRLSGYGYTF.

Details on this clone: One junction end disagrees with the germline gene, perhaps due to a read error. The CDR3 DNA reads TGCGCCAGCAGGCCGCCCGGAGGGCCTGGAAGCACCATATATTTT. It yields the protein CASRPPGGPGSTIYF. V and J are TRBV5-1 and TRBJ1-3; the D is unclear. Germline V gene sequence: CDR1 SGHRS, CDR2 YFSETQ. This CDR3 comprises 15 residues.

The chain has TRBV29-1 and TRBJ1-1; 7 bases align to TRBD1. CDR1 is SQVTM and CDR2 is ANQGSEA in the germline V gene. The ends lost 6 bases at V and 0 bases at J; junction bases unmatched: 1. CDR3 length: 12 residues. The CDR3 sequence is CSVGQVNTEAFF. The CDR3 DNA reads TGCAGCGTCGGACAGGTGAACACTGAAGCTTTCTTT.

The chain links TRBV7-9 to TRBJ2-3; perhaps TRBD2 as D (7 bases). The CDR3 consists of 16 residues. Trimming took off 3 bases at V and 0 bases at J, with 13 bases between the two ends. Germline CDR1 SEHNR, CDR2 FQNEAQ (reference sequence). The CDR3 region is CASSFRGASSTDTQYF. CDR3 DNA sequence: TGTGCCAGCAGCTTCCGGGGGGCCTCTAGCACAGATACGCAGTATTTT.

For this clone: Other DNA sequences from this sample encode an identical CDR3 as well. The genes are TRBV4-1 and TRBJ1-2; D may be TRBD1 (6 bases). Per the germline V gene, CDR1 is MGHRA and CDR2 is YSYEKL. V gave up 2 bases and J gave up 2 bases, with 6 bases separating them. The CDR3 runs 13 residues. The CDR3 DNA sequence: TGCGCCAGCAGCCAAACAGGGAACTATGGCTACACCTTC. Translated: CASSQTGNYGYTF.

This chain's CDR3 is CASSQRGPLETQYF. The CDR3 DNA reads TGTGCCAGCAGCCAGCGGGGGCCATTGGAGACCCAGTACTTC. The rearrangement uses TRBV3-1 (or the pseudogene TRBV3-2) and TRBJ2-5; D may be TRBD2 (7 bases). CDR1 is LGHDT and CDR2 is YNNKEL in the germline V gene (reference sequence). The V gene lost 3 bases and the J gene lost 5 bases, with 13 bases spanning the gap. CDR3 size: 14 residues.

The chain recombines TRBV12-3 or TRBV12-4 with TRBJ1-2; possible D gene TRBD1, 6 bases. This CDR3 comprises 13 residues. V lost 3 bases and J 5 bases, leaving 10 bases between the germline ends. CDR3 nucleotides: TGTGCCAGCAGTTTGGCCAGGGGATATGGCTACACCTTC. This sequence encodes CASSLARGYGYTF.

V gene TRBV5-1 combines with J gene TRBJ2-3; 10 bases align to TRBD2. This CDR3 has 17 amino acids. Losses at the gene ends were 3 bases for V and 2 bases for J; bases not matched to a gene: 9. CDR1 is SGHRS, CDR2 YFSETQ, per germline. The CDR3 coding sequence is TGCGCCAGCAGCTGGGGGACTAGCGTGGGGAACACAGATACGCAGTATTTT. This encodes CASSWGTSVGNTDTQYF. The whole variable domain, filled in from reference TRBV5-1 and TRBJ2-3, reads KAGVTQTPRYLIKTRGQQVTLSCSPISGHRSVSWYQQTPGQGLQFLFEYFSETQRNKGNFPGRFSGRQFSNSRSEMNVSTLELGDSALYLCASSWGTSVGNTDTQYFGPGTRLTVL.

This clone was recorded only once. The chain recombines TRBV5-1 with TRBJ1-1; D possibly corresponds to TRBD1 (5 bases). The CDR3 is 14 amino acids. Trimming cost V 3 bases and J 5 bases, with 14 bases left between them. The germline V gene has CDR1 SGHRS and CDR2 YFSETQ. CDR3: CASSSGVERTEAFF. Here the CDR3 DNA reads TGCGCCAGCAGCTCGGGGGTGGAGAGGACTGAAGCTTTCTTT. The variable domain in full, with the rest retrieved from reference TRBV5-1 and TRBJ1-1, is KAGVTQTPRYLIKTRGQQVTLSCSPISGHRSVSWYQQTPGQGLQFLFEYFSETQRNKGNFPGRFSGRQFSNSRSEMNVSTLELGDSALYLCASSSGVERTEAFFGQGTRLTVV.

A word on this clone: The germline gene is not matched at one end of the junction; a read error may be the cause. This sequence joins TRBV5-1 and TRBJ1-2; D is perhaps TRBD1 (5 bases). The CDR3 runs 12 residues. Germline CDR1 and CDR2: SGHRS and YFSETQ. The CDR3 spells CASSQDGGYLFW. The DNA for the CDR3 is TGCGCCAGCAGCCAGGACGGGGGTTATCTGTTCTGG.

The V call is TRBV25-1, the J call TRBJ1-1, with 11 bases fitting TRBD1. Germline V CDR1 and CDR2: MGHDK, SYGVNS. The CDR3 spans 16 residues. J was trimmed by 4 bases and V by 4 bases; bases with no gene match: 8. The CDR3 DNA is TGTGCCAGCAGTGGAAGGACAGGGGGCACAAGCACTGAAGCTTTCTTT. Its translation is CASSGRTGGTSTEAFF.

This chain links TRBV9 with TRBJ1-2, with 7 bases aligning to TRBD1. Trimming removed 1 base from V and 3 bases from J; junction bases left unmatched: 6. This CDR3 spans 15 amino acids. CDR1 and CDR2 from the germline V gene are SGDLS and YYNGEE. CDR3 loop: CASSVSPTGDYGYTF. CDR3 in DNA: TGTGCCAGCAGCGTATCCCCCACAGGGGACTATGGCTACACCTTC.

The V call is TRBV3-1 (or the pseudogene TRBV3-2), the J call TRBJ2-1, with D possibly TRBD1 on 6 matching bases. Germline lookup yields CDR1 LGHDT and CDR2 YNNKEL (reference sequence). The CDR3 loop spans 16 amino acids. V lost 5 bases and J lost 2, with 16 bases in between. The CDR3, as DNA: TGTGCCAGCAGCAGCAGAGGGGGAACGACCTACAATGAGCAGTTCTTC. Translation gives CASSSRGGTTYNEQFF.

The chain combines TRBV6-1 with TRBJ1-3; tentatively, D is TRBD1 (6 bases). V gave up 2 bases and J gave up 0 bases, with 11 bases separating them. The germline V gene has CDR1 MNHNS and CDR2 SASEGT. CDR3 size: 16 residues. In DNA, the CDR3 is TGTGCCAGCAGTGAAACGGACAGCGGCTCTGGAAACACCATATATTTT. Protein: CASSETDSGSGNTIYF.

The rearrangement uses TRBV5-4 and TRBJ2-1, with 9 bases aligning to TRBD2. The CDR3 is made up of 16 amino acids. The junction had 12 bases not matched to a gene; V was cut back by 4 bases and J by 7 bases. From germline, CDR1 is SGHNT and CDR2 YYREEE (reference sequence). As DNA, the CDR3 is TGTGCCAGCAGCCCTCCACCCGGGACTAGCTTGAATGAGCAGTTCTTC. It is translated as CASSPPPGTSLNEQFF.

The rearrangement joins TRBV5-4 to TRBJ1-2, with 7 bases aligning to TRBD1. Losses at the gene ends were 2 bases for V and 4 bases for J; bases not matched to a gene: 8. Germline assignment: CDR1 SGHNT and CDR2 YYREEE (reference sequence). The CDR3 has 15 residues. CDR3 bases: TGTGCCAGCAGCTTTGGGACAGACTCCGTCTATGGCTACACCTTC. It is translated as CASSFGTDSVYGYTF.

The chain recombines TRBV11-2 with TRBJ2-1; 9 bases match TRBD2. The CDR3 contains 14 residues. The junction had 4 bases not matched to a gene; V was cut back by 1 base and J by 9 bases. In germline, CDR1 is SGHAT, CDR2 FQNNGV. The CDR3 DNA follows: TGTGCCAGCAGCTTAGTCGGGACTAGCAGTGAGCAGTTCTTC. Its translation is CASSLVGTSSEQFF.

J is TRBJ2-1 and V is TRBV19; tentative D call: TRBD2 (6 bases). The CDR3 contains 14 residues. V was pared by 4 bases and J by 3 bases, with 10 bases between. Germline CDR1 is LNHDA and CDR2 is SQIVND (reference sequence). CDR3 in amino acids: CASSRSGSYNEQFF. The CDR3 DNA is TGTGCCAGTAGTAGGTCCGGGAGCTACAATGAGCAGTTCTTC.

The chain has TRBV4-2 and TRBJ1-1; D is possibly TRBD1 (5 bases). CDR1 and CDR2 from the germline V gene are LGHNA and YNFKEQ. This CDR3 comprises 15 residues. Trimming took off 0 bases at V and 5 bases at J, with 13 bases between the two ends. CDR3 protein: CASSQDKRGNTEAFF. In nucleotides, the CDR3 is TGTGCCAGCAGCCAAGATAAAAGGGGAAATACTGAAGCTTTCTTT.

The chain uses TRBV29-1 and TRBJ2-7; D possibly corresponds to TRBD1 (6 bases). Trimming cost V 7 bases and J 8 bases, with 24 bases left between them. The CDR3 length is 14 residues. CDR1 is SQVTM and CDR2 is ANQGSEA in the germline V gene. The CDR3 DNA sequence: TGCAGCGCGGTCCTTGCGGACAGACCTTTCCAGCAGTACTTC. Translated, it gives CSAVLADRPFQQYF.